Below, 5 T cell receptor beta chains from the same sample are listed, as sequenced in a study of cytomegalovirus exposure and HLA in healthy donors. This PCR relied on a set of 60 Vbeta primers and 13 Jbeta primers. This table comes from immunoSEQ multiplex PCR, and its TCRdb copy is limited to in-frame clones, with some not included. This table holds about 100,000 clones, over 65% found once. The sequencing input was PBMCs. All receptors derive from a woman aged 18-29 years in good health and CMV-seropositive.

The V call is TRBV7-2, the J call TRBJ2-1, with TRBD1 as a possible D gene (6 bases). The V and J ends lost 1 base and 8 bases respectively, with 12 bases between them. The CDR3 loop spans 14 amino acids. Per the germline V gene, CDR1 is SGHTA and CDR2 is FQGNSA. The CDR3 spells CASSLGYRAHEQFF. The CDR3 DNA follows: TGTGCCAGCAGCTTAGGGTACAGGGCCCATGAGCAGTTCTTC.

The chain uses TRBV9 and TRBJ2-1, with a weak D call TRBD2 (8 bases). Trimming shortened V by 2 bases and J by 1 base, and 25 bases separated the two germline ends. The CDR3 length is 20 residues. Germline assignment: CDR1 SGDLS and CDR2 YYNGEE. The CDR3 sequence: CASSVDGRGASGGSYNEQFF. The CDR3 DNA sequence: TGTGCCAGCAGCGTCGATGGCAGGGGGGCCAGCGGGGGATCCTACAATGAGCAGTTCTTC.

This chain joins TRBV9 and TRBJ1-1; no firm D call. The CDR3 is made up of 13 amino acids. Germline CDR1 is SGDLS and CDR2 is YYNGEE. The germline V and J ends were trimmed by 4 bases and 4 bases, with 11 bases remaining between them. The CDR3 loop reads CASSPVRGTEAFF. The CDR3 nucleotides are TGTGCCAGCAGCCCCGTCCGGGGCACTGAAGCTTTCTTT.

The genes are TRBV11-2 and TRBJ1-6; D is ambiguous. Looked up from germline, CDR1 is SGHAT and CDR2 is FQNNGV. CDR3 length equals 13 residues. Trimming shortened V by 3 bases and J by 8 bases, and 8 bases separated the two germline ends. The CDR3 is CASSFYPDSPLHF. Here the CDR3 DNA reads TGTGCCAGCAGCTTTTACCCGGATTCACCCCTCCACTTT.

The chain links TRBV6-5 to TRBJ2-1, with 8 bases aligning to TRBD2. This CDR3 has 13 amino acids. The J segment lost 9 bases and the V segment lost 6 bases, leaving 7 bases of the junction unmatched. The germline V gene has CDR1 MNHEY and CDR2 SVGAGI. The CDR3 is CASSAGTSIEQFF. The CDR3, as DNA: TGTGCCAGCAGCGCCGGGACTAGTATTGAGCAGTTCTTC.